This TCR beta chain was documented in a study of cytomegalovirus exposure and HLA in healthy donors. Whole-study results and caveats: Researchers catalogued about 150 TCR beta chains as cytomegalovirus-associated.

The CDR3 loop spans 14 amino acids. V was pared by 5 bases and J by 4 bases, with 9 bases of the junction left unmatched. Germline loops: CDR1 SQVTM, CDR2 ANQGSEA. Each donor's status was that of a healthy bone marrow donor. Likely unrecorded immune exposures existed in these nominally healthy donors. As to this clone: Its antigen is currently unknown.

In the PCR, 60 Vbeta and 13 Jbeta primers were used. Assay used: immunoSEQ multiplex PCR; TCRdb lists only in-frame clones, some missing. The sample includes more than 95,000 clones, approximately 80% seen only once; the top ten take approximately 10%. Input material: PBMCs. The chain uses TRBV29-1 and TRBJ1-1; TRBD1 matches at 8 bases. The receptor comes from a man in his thirties or forties in good health and CMV-seropositive. In DNA form, the CDR3 reads TGCAGCGTTCCTACCCCACAGGGGGGCACTGAAGCTTTCTTT. This gives the protein CSVPTPQGGTEAFF.